This TCR beta chain is drawn from a study of PD-1 blockade in classical Hodgkin lymphoma. Regarding the study as a whole: The repertoire differences lack a defined cause, possibly disease activity or prior therapy. Reported findings placed baseline TCR diversity lower in newly diagnosed patients (compared with healthy donors).

Specified time point: newly diagnosed, previously untreated cHL patient sample. Untreated, newly diagnosed classical Hodgkin lymphoma PBMCs were used for comparison. Looked up from germline, CDR1 is MDHEN and CDR2 is SYDVKM. CDR3 length: 11 residues. V dropped 3 bases and J dropped 8 bases, with 5 bases sitting between them. Turning to this clone: Its antigen is not identified.

Assay: immunoSEQ multiplex PCR; the TCRdb copy retains only in-frame clones and omits some. The sample lists about 17,000 clones, about 85% occurring once. The sample consisted of peripheral blood mononuclear cells (PBMCs). This TCR was sampled from a human donor with classical Hodgkin lymphoma. The chain employs TRBV28 and TRBJ1-3, with unresolved D. The CDR3 DNA reads as TGTGCCAGCAGTTTGGGCTACACCATATATTTT. Its translation is CASSLGYTIYF.